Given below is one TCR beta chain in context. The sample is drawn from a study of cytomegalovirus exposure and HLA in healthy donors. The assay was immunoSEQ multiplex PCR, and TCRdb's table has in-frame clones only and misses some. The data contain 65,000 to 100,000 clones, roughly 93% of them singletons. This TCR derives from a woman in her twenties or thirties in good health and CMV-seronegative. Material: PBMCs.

Here the CDR3 DNA reads TGTGCCAGCAGTGAACAGGGGGGTAGTTCACCCCTCCACTTT. Encoded protein: CASSEQGGSSPLHF. The chain joins TRBV27 to TRBJ1-6; 8 nucleotides agree with TRBD1. This CDR3 has 14 amino acids. Unmatched junction bases numbered 6, after V lost 5 bases and J lost 9 bases. CDR1 and CDR2 from the germline V gene are MNHEY and SMNVEV (reference sequence).